This T cell receptor (beta chain) was identified during a study of blood T cell repertoires in COVID-19. Participants were placed into cohorts based on the clinical history they reported. The germline CDR1 and CDR2 sequences are MNHEY and SMNVEV (reference sequence). The CDR3 extends over 18 amino acids. Deletions cut 2 bases from V and 0 bases from J, with 14 bases between. This clone is a singleton in its sample. TCRdb keeps only in-frame clones here, not all; method: immunoSEQ multiplex PCR. The data contain fewer than 200,000 clones, 70% to 90% of them singletons. Sequences were obtained from PBMCs or T cells enriched from blood (not recorded which). The chain employs TRBV27 and TRBJ1-6, with D perhaps matching TRBD1 (5 bases). The clonotype comes from a woman aged 45 to 65 who had recovered from COVID-19. Here the CDR3 reads CASSLGAARSSYNSPLHF. Written as DNA, the CDR3 is TGTGCCAGCAGTTTAGGGGCGGCGCGTAGCTCCTATAATTCACCCCTCCACTTT.